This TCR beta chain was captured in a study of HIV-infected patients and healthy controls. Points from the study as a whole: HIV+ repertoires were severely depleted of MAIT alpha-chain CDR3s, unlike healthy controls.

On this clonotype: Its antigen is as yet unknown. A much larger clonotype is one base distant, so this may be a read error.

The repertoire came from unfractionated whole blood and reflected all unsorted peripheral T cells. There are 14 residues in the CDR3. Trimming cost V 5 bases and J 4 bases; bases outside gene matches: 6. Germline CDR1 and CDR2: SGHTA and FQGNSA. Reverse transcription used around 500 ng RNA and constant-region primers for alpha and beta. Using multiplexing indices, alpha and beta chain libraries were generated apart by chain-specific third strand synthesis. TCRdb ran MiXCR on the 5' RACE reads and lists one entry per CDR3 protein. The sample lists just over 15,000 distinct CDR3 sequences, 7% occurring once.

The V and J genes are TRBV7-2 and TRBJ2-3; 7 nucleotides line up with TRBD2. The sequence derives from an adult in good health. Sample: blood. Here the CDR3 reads CASSTGRGADTQYF. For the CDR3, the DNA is TGTGCCAGCAGCACGGGACGGGGGGCAGATACGCAGTATTTT. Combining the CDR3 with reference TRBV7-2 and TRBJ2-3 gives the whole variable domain GAGVSQSPSNKVTEKGKDVELRCDPISGHTALYWYRQSLGQGLEFLIYFQGNSAPDKSGLPSDRFSAERTGGSVSTLTIQRTQQEDSAVYLCASSTGRGADTQYFGPGTRLTVL.